These 9 T cell receptor beta chains originate from one sample sequenced in a study of patients with pleural tuberculosis. MiXCR, run by TCRdb on the reads, gives a single entry per CDR3 protein. Here the sample spans around 50,000 distinct CDR3 sequences, about 7.3% being singletons. The receptors shown here come from a human donor with pleural tuberculosis.

At least ten counts were recorded for this clonotype. The chain combines TRBV18 with TRBJ2-5; weak D call: TRBD1 (5 bases). The germline V gene encodes CDR1 KGHSH and CDR2 LQKENI. V shed 1 base and J shed 3 bases, with 9 bases lying between them. The CDR3 runs 14 residues. In DNA form, the CDR3 reads TGTGCCAGCTCACCACGTAAAGGGGAAGAGACCCAGTACTTC. This translates into CASSPRKGEETQYF. Filled out from reference TRBV18 and TRBJ2-5, the complete variable domain reads NAGVMQNPRHLVRRRGQEARLRCSPMKGHSHVYWYRQLPEEGLKFMVYLQKENIIDESGMPKERFSAEFPKEGPSILRIQQVVRGDSAAYFCASSPRKGEETQYFGPGTRLLVL.

This clonotype was seen a few times. The chain recombines TRBV20-1 with TRBJ2-3; 8 bases agree with TRBD1. V was pared by 5 bases and J by 2 bases, with 9 bases of the junction left unmatched. Germline V gene sequence: CDR1 DFQATT, CDR2 SNEGSKA (reference sequence). CDR3 length: 15 amino acids. The CDR3 DNA sequence: TGCAGTGCTCCGTGGCAGGGGGCCTTCACAGATACGCAGTATTTT. Translating it yields CSAPWQGAFTDTQYF.

This chain links TRBV7-2 with TRBJ2-1; either TRBD1 or TRBD2 may fit D (5 bases each). The CDR3 runs 15 residues. The germline CDR1 and CDR2 sequences are SGHTA and FQGNSA. Trimming removed 3 bases from V and 4 bases from J, with 13 bases in between. CDR3 coding DNA: TGTGCCAGCAGCTTCGCCCCGGGACGGTACAATGAGCAGTTCTTC. Its translation is CASSFAPGRYNEQFF.

In its sample, this clonotype was seen many times. V usage is TRBV11-2 and J usage is TRBJ2-3, with 8 bases that match TRBD1. This CDR3 is built from 16 residues. Germline V lookup: CDR1 SGHAT, CDR2 FQNNGV. Unmatched junction bases numbered 11, after V lost 3 bases and J lost 6 bases. CDR3 loop: CASSFEQGGSWDTQYF. The CDR3 region has the DNA TGTGCCAGCAGCTTCGAACAGGGGGGCTCTTGGGATACGCAGTATTTT. Drawing the rest from reference TRBV11-2 and TRBJ2-3, the complete variable domain is EAGVAQSPRYKIIEKRQSVAFWCNPISGHATLYWYQQILGQGPKLLIQFQNNGVVDDSQLPKDRFSAERLKGVDSTLKIQPAKLEDSAVYLCASSFEQGGSWDTQYFGPGTRLTVL.

This clonotype showed up many times. V and J are TRBV24-1 and TRBJ1-2, with TRBD1 matching over 8 bases. Unmatched junction bases numbered 1, after V lost 3 bases and J lost 2 bases. Germline lookup yields CDR1 KGHDR and CDR2 SFDVKD. This CDR3 has 14 residues. The CDR3 DNA reads TGTGCCACCAGTGATCGGACAGGGAACTATGGCTACACCTTC. Amino acids: CATSDRTGNYGYTF.

At least ten counts were recorded for this clonotype. This chain joins TRBV12-3 or TRBV12-4 and TRBJ2-7; TRBD2 agrees at 8 bases. CDR3 size: 14 residues. The junction had 5 bases not matched to a gene; V was cut back by 2 bases and J by 5 bases. DNA for the CDR3: TGTGCCAGCAGTTTAAGCGGGAGCGTCGACGAGCAGTACTTC. This encodes CASSLSGSVDEQYF.

In this sample, this clonotype turned up many times. The rearrangement uses TRBV14 and TRBJ2-1, with 10 positions matching TRBD2. With V trimmed by 0 bases and J by 5 bases, 10 bases remained unmatched. CDR3 length: 18 amino acids. Germline assignment: CDR1 SGHDN and CDR2 FVKESK. The CDR3 nucleotides read TGTGCCAGCAGCCAAGAATACCTAGCGGGAGTCATCGACAATGAGCAGTTCTTC. Its protein product is CASSQEYLAGVIDNEQFF.

At least ten counts were recorded for this clonotype. The rearrangement uses TRBV27 and TRBJ1-5; D gene uncertain. The CDR3 runs to 14 residues. Germline lookup yields CDR1 MNHEY and CDR2 SMNVEV (reference sequence). The V and J ends lost 5 bases and 4 bases respectively, with 12 bases between them. CDR3 coding DNA: TGTGCCAGCAGTCCACTGACACCGAATCAGCCCCAGCATTTT. It encodes CASSPLTPNQPQHF.

This clonotype was found a few times. This chain uses TRBV20-1 with TRBJ2-7, with a possible D match to TRBD1 (5 bases). Germline V lookup: CDR1 DFQATT, CDR2 SNEGSKA (reference sequence). The length of the CDR3 is 13 residues. V lost 2 bases and J 4 bases, leaving 12 bases between the germline ends. In nucleotides, the CDR3 is TGCAGTGCTAGACCCCAGGGTTCGTACGAGCAGTACGTC. Its protein is CSARPQGSYEQYV.